This TCR beta chain came from a study of blood T cell repertoires in COVID-19. Study-wide context: Donors in the United States, Italy and Spain gave samples during acute or convalescent COVID-19.

Using immunoSEQ multiplex PCR, the repertoire was profiled, and TCRdb retains in-frame clones only, with some absent. This table holds around 300,000 clones, 85% to 90% found once. Trimming took 1 base from V and 0 from J, leaving 7 bases between them. This CDR3 spans 15 amino acids. The V gene's germline CDR1 is LGHDT and CDR2 YNNKEL (reference sequence). This clone occurred once. Either two negative PCRs, clearance, or symptom resolution qualified Cohort 3 donors as recovered. Sequenced material: PBMCs or T cells enriched from blood (not recorded which). The sequence came from a woman in her twenties or thirties who had recovered from COVID-19. The chain carries TRBV3-1 (or the pseudogene TRBV3-2) and TRBJ1-3; no clear D. The CDR3 DNA follows: TGTGCCAGCAGCCAAGGCGGTAACTCTGGAAACACCATATATTTT. Its protein is CASSQGGNSGNTIYF.